These 8 T cell receptor beta chains came from one sample sequenced in a study of post-analysis software for immune sequencing data. The study's findings and limits: Higher frequency in patients than in controls was seen for about five TRBV segments, with TRBV5-6, TRBV5-1 and TRBV20-1 among them.

TCR beta cDNA libraries included unique molecular identifiers. TCRdb reprocessed the PCR reads with MiXCR, giving one entry per CDR3 protein. This sample yields about 620,000 distinct CDR3 sequences, of which around 47% are seen a single time; around 1.7% belongs to the top ten. What these receptors recognize is not known. The source material was blood. The source is a girl aged 10 to 17 with multiple sclerosis.

J is TRBJ2-5 and V is TRBV6-6; D is perhaps TRBD1 (5 bases). Germline CDR1 reads MNHNY; CDR2 reads SVGAGI (reference sequence). Between the trimmed V and J ends, which lost 0 bases and 2 bases, there was a span of 7 bases. The CDR3 is 14 residues long. In DNA form, the CDR3 reads TGTGCCAGCAGTTACTCAGACAGTCAAGAGACCCAGTACTTC. Its protein product is CASSYSDSQETQYF.

This chain uses TRBV20-1 with TRBJ2-3, with a weak D call TRBD2 (6 bases). There are 14 residues in the CDR3. CDR1 and CDR2 from the germline V gene are DFQATT and SNEGSKA (reference sequence). V was shortened by 3 bases and J by 4 bases, with 14 bases between the two germline ends. CDR3 sequence (DNA): TGCAGTGCTAGTGACCTAGCGACGGCAGATACGCAGTATTTT. Its protein is CSASDLATADTQYF.

The rearrangement links TRBV12-3 or TRBV12-4 to TRBJ2-7, with D possibly TRBD2 on 7 matching bases. The V and J ends lost 6 bases and 3 bases respectively, with 12 bases between them. This CDR3 has 13 residues. This CDR3 reads CASRLGGDYEQYF. The CDR3 DNA reads as TGTGCCAGCAGGCTAGGGGGGGACTACGAGCAGTACTTC.

This clonotype came up many times. This chain joins TRBV5-1 and TRBJ2-3; TRBD1 agrees at 10 bases. CDR1 SGHRS and CDR2 YFSETQ come from the germline V gene. The CDR3 has 14 residues. Trimming cost V 5 bases and J 1 base; bases outside gene matches: 1. The CDR3 sequence: CASRGTGGTDTQYF. In DNA, the CDR3 is TGCGCCAGCAGGGGGACAGGGGGCACAGATACGCAGTATTTT.

J is TRBJ2-2 and V is TRBV5-6; 8 bases fit TRBD1. The CDR3 spans 11 residues. The germline V gene encodes CDR1 SGHDT and CDR2 YYEEEE. Unmatched junction bases numbered 5, after V lost 6 bases and J lost 13 bases. As DNA, the CDR3 is TGTGCCAGCAACGCCGGACAGGGGCTGTTTTTT. Residues: CASNAGQGLFF.

Points on this clonotype: At one of its ends the junction is not consistent with the germline gene, which may arise from a read error. The chain uses TRBV7-9 and TRBJ2-5; 8 bases are shared with TRBD1. The CDR3 runs to 17 residues. CDR1 and CDR2 from the germline V gene are SEHNR and FQNEAQ (reference sequence). DNA for the CDR3: TGTGCCAGCAGCTCCCGGCCCAACAGGGGGTACCAAGAGACCCAGTATTTC. Amino acid sequence: CASSSRPNRGYQETQYF. The complete variable domain, with remaining parts taken from reference TRBV7-9 and TRBJ2-5, reads DTGVSQNPRHKITKRGQNVTFRCDPISEHNRLYWYRQTLGQGPEFLTYFQNEAQLEKSRLLSDRFSAERPKGSFSTLEIQRTEQGDSAMYLCASSSRPNRGYQETQYFGPGTRLLVL.

CDR3 region: CASGPTLAGRETQYF. CDR3 nucleotide sequence: TGCGCCAGCGGCCCAACACTAGCGGGGCGGGAGACCCAGTACTTC. This sequence joins TRBV5-1 and TRBJ2-5; 10 nucleotides match TRBD2. There are 15 residues in the CDR3. Germline V lookup: CDR1 SGHRS, CDR2 YFSETQ. After removal of 7 bases from V and 5 bases from J, the junction contained 11 bases not matched to a gene.

As concerns this clonotype: Relative to the germline gene, one junction end is altered; a read error may explain this. CDR3 DNA sequence: TGCAGTGCTAGAGTTGGGACAGTCACATACAATGGGCAGTTCTTC. Translated, it gives CSARVGTVTYNGQFF. The chain employs TRBV20-1 and TRBJ2-1, with 7 bases aligning to TRBD1. The germline V gene encodes CDR1 DFQATT and CDR2 SNEGSKA (reference sequence). The CDR3 contains 15 residues.